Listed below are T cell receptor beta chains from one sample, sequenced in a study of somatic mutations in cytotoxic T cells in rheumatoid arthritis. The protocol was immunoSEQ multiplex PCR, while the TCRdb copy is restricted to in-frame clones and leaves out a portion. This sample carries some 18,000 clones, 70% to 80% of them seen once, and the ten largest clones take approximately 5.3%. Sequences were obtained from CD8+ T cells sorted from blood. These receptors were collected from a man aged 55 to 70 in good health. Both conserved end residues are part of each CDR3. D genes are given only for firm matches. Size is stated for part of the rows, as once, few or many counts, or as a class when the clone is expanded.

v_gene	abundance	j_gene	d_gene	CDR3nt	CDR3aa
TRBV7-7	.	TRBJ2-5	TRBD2	TGTGCTAGCAGCCAACTAGCGTTGGAGACCCAGTACTTC	CASSQLALETQYF
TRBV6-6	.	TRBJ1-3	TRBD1	TGTGCCAGCAGCAGACAGGGGGCGAATGGAAACACCATATATTTT	CASSRQGANGNTIYF
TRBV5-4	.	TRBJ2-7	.	TGTGCCAGCAGCTTGGGCCAGGGTGCCTACGAGCAGTACTTC	CASSLGQGAYEQYF
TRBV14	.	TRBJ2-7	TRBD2	TGTGCCAGCAGCGAGACTAGCGCGCTTAGCCCCGAGCAGTACTTC	CASSETSALSPEQYF
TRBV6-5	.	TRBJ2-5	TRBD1	TGTGCCAGCAGTTACAAAGGCGGGACAGGGGAGACCCAGTACTTC	CASSYKGGTGETQYF
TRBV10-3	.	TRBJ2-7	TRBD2	TGTGCCATCAGTGATATGCGGGAGAGTTACTACGAGCAGTACTTC	CAISDMRESYYEQYF
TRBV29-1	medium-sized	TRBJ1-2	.	TGCAGCGTTGAAGGGGCCGGGGGGGACCTTAACTATGGCTACACCTTC	CSVEGAGGDLNYGYTF
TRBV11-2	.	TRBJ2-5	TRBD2	TGTGCCAGCAGCTTTAGCGGGGGGGTATTTGAGACCCAGTACTTC	CASSFSGGVFETQYF
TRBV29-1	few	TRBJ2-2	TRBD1	TGCAGCGTGACTGACAGGGCTAACACCGGGGAGCTGTTTTTT	CSVTDRANTGELFF
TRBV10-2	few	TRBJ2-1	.	TGCGCCAGCAGTGACCCGACCGGGGGTGAGCAGTTCTTC	CASSDPTGGEQFF
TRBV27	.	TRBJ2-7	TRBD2	TGTGCCAGCACGCCGGGACTAGGATACGAGCAGTACTTC	CASTPGLGYEQYF
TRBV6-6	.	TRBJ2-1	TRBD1	TGTGCCAGCAGTTACGAGGGACAGTACAATGAGCAGTTCTTC	CASSYEGQYNEQFF
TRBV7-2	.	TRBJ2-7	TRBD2	TGTGCCAGCAGCCCGACTAGCGGGAGGGCCTACGAGCAGTACTTC	CASSPTSGRAYEQYF
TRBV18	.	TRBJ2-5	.	TGTGCCAGCTCACCCGGGGAGACCCAGTACTTC	CASSPGETQYF
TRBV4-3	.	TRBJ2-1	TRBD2	TGCGCCAGCAGCCAAGGCAATGGCAGGGTACTAGCGGGAGAGCAGTTCTTC	CASSQGNGRVLAGEQFF
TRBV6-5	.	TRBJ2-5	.	TGTGCCAGCAGTTACGACTGGGGGCAGGAGACCCAGTACTTC	CASSYDWGQETQYF
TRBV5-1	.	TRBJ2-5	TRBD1	TGCGCCAGCAGCTTGTTTCAAGCCGGGACAGCCATGGTGGCCCAGTACTTC	CASSLFQAGTAMVAQYF
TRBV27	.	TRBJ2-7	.	TGTGCCAGCAGTTTAGAGAGCATTCCCACCTACGAGCAGTACTTC	CASSLESIPTYEQYF
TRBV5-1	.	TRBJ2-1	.	TGCGCCAGCAGCTTGGCCGGGGATGAGCAGTTCTTC	CASSLAGDEQFF
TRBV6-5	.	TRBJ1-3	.	TGTGCCAGCAGTTACACACAGGGTCTGGGAAACACCATATATTTT	CASSYTQGLGNTIYF
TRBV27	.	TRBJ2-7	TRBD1	TGTGCCAGCAGTATGACAGGGGGAGGCTACGAGCAGTACTTC	CASSMTGGGYEQYF
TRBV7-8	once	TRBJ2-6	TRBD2	TGTGCCAGCAGCTTAAGCGGGGCTGGGGCCAACGTCCTGACTTTC	CASSLSGAGANVLTF
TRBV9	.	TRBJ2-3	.	TGTGCCAGCAGCGTAGCACCCCTGTCGAGGCAGATCACAGATACGCAGTATTTT	CASSVAPLSRQITDTQYF
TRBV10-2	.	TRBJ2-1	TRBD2	TGCGCCAGCAGTGAGTCGGAACTAGCGGCCGGGGTGGAGCAGTTCTTC	CASSESELAAGVEQFF
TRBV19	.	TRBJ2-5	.	TGTGCCAGTAGCCAAGACACTGGACTATCTCCACGGACCCAGTACTTC	CASSQDTGLSPRTQYF
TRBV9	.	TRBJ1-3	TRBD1	TGTGCCAGCAGCGTAGAGACAGGGTCTGGAAACACCATATATTTT	CASSVETGSGNTIYF
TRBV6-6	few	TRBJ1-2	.	TGTGCCAGCAGTTACTCGGGAGGTAACTATGGCTACACCTTC	CASSYSGGNYGYTF
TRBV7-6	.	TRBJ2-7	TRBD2	TGTGCCAGCAGCCAAACTCCGGGACTAGCGGGAGGGATTGCAGACGAGCAGTACTTC	CASSQTPGLAGGIADEQYF
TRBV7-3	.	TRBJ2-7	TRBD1	TGTGCCAGCAGCCCGGGGACAGGGAGCGCCTACGAGCAGTACTTC	CASSPGTGSAYEQYF
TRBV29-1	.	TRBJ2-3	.	TGCAGCGTTGAATTGGCGGGCCGAGGTACAGATACGCAGTATTTT	CSVELAGRGTDTQYF
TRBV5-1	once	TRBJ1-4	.	TGCGCCAGCAGCTTGGTCCGGGGAACTAATGAAAAACTGTTTTTT	CASSLVRGTNEKLFF
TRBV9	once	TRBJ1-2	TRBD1	TGTGCCAGCAGCCCTACCGGGACAGGGGCCGGACCCACCTTC	CASSPTGTGAGPTF
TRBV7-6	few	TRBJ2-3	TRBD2	TGTGCCAGCAGCTTAGGTCCGGGGGGAAATACGCAGTATTTT	CASSLGPGGNTQYF
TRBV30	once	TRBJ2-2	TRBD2	TGTGCCTGGAGTGTAGCGGGGCCCGGGGAGCTGTTTTTT	CAWSVAGPGELFF
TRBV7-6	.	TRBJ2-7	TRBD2	TGTGCCAGCAGCTTGGGGACTAGCGGTACGAGGTCCCGCTCCTACGAGCAGTACTTC	CASSLGTSGTRSRSYEQYF
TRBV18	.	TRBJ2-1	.	TGTGCCAGCTCACCACGAGGGGGCTCCTACAATGAGCAGTTCTTC	CASSPRGGSYNEQFF